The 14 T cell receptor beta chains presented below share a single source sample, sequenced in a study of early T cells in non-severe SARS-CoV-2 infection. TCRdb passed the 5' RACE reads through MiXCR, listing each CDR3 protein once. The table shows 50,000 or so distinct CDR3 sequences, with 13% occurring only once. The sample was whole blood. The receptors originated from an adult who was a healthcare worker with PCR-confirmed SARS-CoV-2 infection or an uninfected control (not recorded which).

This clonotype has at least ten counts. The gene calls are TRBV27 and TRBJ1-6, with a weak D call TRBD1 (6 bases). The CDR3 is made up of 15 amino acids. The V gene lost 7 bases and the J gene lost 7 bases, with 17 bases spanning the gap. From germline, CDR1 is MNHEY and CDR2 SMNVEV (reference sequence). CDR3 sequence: CASNPEGTLNSPLHF. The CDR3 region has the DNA TGTGCCAGCAATCCGGAGGGGACACTAAATTCACCCCTCCACTTT.

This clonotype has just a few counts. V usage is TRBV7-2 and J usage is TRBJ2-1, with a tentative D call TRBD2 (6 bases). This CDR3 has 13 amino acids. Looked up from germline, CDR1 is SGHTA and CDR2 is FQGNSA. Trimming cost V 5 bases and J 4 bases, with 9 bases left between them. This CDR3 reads CASSRGAYNEQFF. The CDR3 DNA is TGTGCCAGCAGCCGCGGGGCGTACAATGAGCAGTTCTTC.

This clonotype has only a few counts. The chain's CDR3 is CASSLGQGNGYTF. CDR3 nucleotide sequence: TGTGCCAGCAGCTTAGGACAGGGTAATGGCTACACCTTC. The rearrangement joins TRBV7-9 to TRBJ1-2, with TRBD1 identical over 7 bases. Germline-derived CDR1 and CDR2 are SEHNR and FQNEAQ (reference sequence). There are 13 residues in the CDR3. The J segment lost 6 bases and the V segment lost 1 base, leaving 2 bases of the junction unmatched.

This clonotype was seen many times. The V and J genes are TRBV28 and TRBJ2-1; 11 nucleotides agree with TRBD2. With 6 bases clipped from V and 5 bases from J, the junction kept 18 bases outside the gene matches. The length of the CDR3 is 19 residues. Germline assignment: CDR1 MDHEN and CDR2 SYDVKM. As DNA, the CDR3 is TGTGCCAGCAGCTTCTTTGGTGGTCCTGCGGGACTAGCGGACAATGAGCAGTTCTTC. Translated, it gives CASSFFGGPAGLADNEQFF.

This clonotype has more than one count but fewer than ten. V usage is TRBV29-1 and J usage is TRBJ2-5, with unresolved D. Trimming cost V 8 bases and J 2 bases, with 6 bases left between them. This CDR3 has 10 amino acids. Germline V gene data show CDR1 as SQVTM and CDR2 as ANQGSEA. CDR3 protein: CSTMQETQYF. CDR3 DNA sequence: TGCAGCACAATGCAAGAGACCCAGTACTTC.

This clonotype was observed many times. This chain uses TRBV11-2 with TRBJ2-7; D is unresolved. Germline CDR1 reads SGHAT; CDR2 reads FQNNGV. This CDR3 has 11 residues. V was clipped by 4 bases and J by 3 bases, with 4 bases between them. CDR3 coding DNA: TGTGCCAGCAGCTCAAACTACGAGCAGTACTTC. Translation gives CASSSNYEQYF.

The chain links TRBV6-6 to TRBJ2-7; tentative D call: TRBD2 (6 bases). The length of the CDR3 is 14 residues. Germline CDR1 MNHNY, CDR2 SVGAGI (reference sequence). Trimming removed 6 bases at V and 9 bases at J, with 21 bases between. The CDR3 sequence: CASSAGTVLLGQYF. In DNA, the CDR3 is TGTGCCAGCAGCGCCGGGACTGTCCTTTTGGGGCAGTACTTC.

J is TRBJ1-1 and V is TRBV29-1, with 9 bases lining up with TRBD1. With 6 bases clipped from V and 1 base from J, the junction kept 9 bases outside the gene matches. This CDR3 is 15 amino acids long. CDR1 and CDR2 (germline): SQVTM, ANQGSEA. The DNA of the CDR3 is TGCAGCGTCAGACAGGGGGAAATACGGAACACTGAAGCTTTCTTT. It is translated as CSVRQGEIRNTEAFF.

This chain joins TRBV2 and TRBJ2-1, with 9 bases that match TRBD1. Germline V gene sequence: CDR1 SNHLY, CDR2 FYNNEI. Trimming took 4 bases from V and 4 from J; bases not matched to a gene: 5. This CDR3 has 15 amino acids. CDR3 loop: CASSVTGGLYNEQFF. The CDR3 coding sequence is TGTGCCAGCAGTGTGACAGGGGGTTTGTACAATGAGCAGTTCTTC.

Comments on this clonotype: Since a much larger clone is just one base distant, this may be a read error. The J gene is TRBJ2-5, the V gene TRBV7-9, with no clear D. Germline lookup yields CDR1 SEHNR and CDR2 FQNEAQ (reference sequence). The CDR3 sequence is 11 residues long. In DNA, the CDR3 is TGTGCCGGCAGCTTTCAAGAGACCCAGTACTTC. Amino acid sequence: CAGSFQETQYF.

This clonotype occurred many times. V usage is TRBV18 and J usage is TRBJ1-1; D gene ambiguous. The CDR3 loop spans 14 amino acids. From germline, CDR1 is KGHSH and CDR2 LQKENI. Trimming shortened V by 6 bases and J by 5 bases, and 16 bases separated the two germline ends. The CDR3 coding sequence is TGTGCCAGCTCCGGGCCGATTAGAGGGACTGAAGCTTTCTTT. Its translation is CASSGPIRGTEAFF.

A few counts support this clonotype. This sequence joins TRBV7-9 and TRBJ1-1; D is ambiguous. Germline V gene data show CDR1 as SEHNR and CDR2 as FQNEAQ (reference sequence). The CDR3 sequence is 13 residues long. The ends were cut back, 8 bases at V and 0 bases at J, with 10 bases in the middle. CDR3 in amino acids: CASLRTLNTEAFF. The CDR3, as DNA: TGTGCCAGCTTGAGGACGCTGAACACTGAAGCTTTCTTT.

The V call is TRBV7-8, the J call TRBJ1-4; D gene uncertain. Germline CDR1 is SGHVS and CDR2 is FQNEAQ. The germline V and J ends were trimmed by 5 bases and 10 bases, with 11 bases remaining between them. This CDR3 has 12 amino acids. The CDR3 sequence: CASSPTLGKLFF. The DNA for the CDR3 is TGTGCCAGCAGCCCCACCCTTGGAAAACTGTTTTTT. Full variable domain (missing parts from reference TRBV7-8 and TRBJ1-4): GAGVSQSPRYKVAKRGQDVALRCDPISGHVSLFWYQQALGQGPEFLTYFQNEAQLDKSGLPSDRFFAERPEGSVSTLKIQRTQQEDSAVYLCASSPTLGKLFFGSGTQLSVL.

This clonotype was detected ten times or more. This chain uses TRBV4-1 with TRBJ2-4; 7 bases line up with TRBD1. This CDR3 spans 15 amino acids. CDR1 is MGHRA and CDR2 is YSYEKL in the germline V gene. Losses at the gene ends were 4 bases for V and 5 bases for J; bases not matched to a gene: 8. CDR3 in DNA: TGCGCCAGCAGCCCGATGGACAGGATAGAAAACATTCAGTACTTC. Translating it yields CASSPMDRIENIQYF.